The following is a T cell receptor beta chain sequence with its context. Measured with immunoSEQ multiplex PCR; TCRdb has only the in-frame clones, and not every one. The repertoire holds some 46,000 clones, with about 90% as singletons. The record originates from a study of blood T cell repertoires in COVID-19. Between the trimmed V and J ends, which lost 5 bases and 6 bases, there was a span of 10 bases. The CDR3 extends over 13 amino acids. Germline V gives CDR1 MNHEY, CDR2 SVGAGI. The clonotype was recovered from a man aged 50-60 years with acute or convalescent COVID-19. This rearrangement joins TRBV6-5 to TRBJ2-2, with D possibly being TRBD1 (6 bases). The sequencing input was peripheral blood. CDR3 sequence reads: CASSTKGAGELFF. Here the CDR3 DNA reads TGTGCCAGCAGTACCAAGGGGGCCGGGGAGCTGTTTTTT.